Listed below are T cell receptor beta chains from one sample, sequenced in a study of regulatory T cells in long-lasting Graves disease. TCRdb re-analysed the multiplex PCR reads in MiXCR, keeping a single row per CDR3 protein. Of 430,000 or so distinct CDR3 sequences in the sample, around 23% were seen once. The material sequenced was peripheral blood mononuclear cells (PBMCs), taken when the disease was refractory, from a patient treated with antithyroid drugs. The receptors stem from a female donor with Graves disease. Both conserved end residues are part of each CDR3. The D gene is left open where the match is weak. The listing skips clone size in some rows; elsewhere it reads once, few, many or a size class.

D	V	J	size	CDR3	DNA
NA	TRBV15	TRBJ1-1	many	CATSREGRRTEAFF	TGTGCCACCAGCAGAGAAGGGAGGAGAACTGAAGCTTTCTTT
NA	TRBV6-1	TRBJ2-6	NA	CASTGRGSVGANVLTF	TGTGCCAGCACCGGAAGAGGGTCTGTGGGGGCCAACGTCCTGACTTTC
NA	TRBV29-1	TRBJ2-1	few	CSVEYTASPYNEQFF	TGCAGCGTTGAATATACGGCTAGCCCCTACAATGAGCAGTTCTTC
TRBD2	TRBV28	TRBJ2-2	NA	CASSRLAGVGTGELFF	TGTGCCAGCAGCCGACTAGCGGGAGTCGGAACCGGGGAGCTGTTTTTT
NA	TRBV28	TRBJ1-5	many	CASSPPQNSNQPQHF	TGTGCCAGCAGTCCGCCACAAAATAGCAATCAGCCCCAGCATTTT
TRBD2	TRBV11-1	TRBJ2-1	NA	CASSFTSGRVYEQFF	TGTGCCAGCAGCTTCACTAGCGGGAGGGTCTATGAGCAGTTCTTC
TRBD2	TRBV28	TRBJ2-7	many	CASSLRGLAGGLYEQYF	TGTGCCAGCAGTTTAAGGGGACTAGCGGGAGGCCTATACGAGCAGTACTTC
TRBD2	TRBV5-1	TRBJ2-7	NA	CASSETGRLAGGYEQYF	TGCGCCAGCAGCGAGACAGGGAGACTAGCGGGAGGCTACGAGCAGTACTTC
NA	TRBV6-1	TRBJ2-5	many	CASRDTGETQYF	TGTGCCAGCAGGGACACGGGGGAGACCCAGTACTTC
NA	TRBV28	TRBJ1-4	many	CASSFWGGANEKLFF	TGTGCCAGCAGTTTTTGGGGTGGCGCTAATGAAAAACTGTTTTTT
NA	TRBV12-3/TRBV12-4	TRBJ1-2	many	CASNQQGLRFGYTF	TGTGCCAGCAACCAACAGGGATTGAGATTCGGCTACACCTTC
TRBD1	TRBV2	TRBJ1-2	many	CASSEDRGGGYTF	TGTGCCAGCAGCGAGGACAGGGGTGGAGGCTACACCTTC
NA	TRBV3-1	TRBJ2-5	NA	CASSRDRLVETQYF	TGTGCCAGCAGCCGCGACCGGCTTGTGGAGACCCAGTACTTC
NA	TRBV12-3/TRBV12-4	TRBJ1-4	many	CASSRRAQIVEKLFF	TGTGCCAGCAGCCGCCGGGCCCAGATCGTTGAAAAACTGTTTTTT
TRBD1	TRBV27	TRBJ1-4	NA	CASSATGGAGEKLFF	TGTGCCAGCAGTGCCACAGGGGGCGCGGGTGAAAAACTGTTTTTT
NA	TRBV11-2	TRBJ2-7	NA	CASSSAREQYF	TGTGCCAGCAGCTCTGCTAGGGAGCAGTACTTC
TRBD2	TRBV6-2/TRBV6-3	TRBJ2-5	many	CASSWRLAEMQETQYF	TGTGCCAGCAGTTGGCGGCTAGCGGAGATGCAAGAGACCCAGTACTTC
NA	TRBV30	TRBJ2-1	NA	CAWAKGGTSSYNEQFF	TGTGCCTGGGCGAAGGGCGGGACCAGCTCCTACAATGAGCAGTTCTTC
NA	TRBV4-1	TRBJ1-2	few	CASSQLDKSLHGYTF	TGCGCCAGCAGCCAACTCGACAAATCACTCCATGGCTACACCTTC
NA	TRBV6-1	TRBJ1-5	many	CASRTGGGNSNQPQHF	TGTGCCAGCAGGACAGGCGGGGGAAATAGCAATCAGCCCCAGCATTTT
NA	TRBV6-1	TRBJ2-4	NA	CASSPRLGSGFIQYF	TGTGCCAGCAGTCCTCGACTAGGTTCGGGATTCATTCAGTACTTC
NA	TRBV27	TRBJ2-4	many	CASSPESGRVAKNIQYF	TGTGCCAGCAGTCCCGAATCGGGCAGGGTGGCCAAAAACATTCAGTACTTC
TRBD1	TRBV28	TRBJ1-1	many	CASSPGTVNTEAFF	TGTGCCAGCAGTCCCGGGACAGTGAACACTGAAGCTTTCTTT
NA	TRBV20-1	TRBJ2-7	few	CSASEAGSGEQYF	TGCAGTGCTAGTGAGGCGGGAAGTGGAGAGCAGTACTTC
TRBD2	TRBV30	TRBJ2-7	few	CAGDFLAGGPHEQYF	TGTGCCGGAGACTTCCTAGCGGGAGGGCCCCACGAGCAGTACTTC
NA	TRBV29-1	TRBJ2-3	NA	CSVEMGLSDTQYF	TGCAGCGTTGAGATGGGGTTGTCCGATACGCAGTATTTT
TRBD2	TRBV3-1	TRBJ2-2	many	CASSQDAPSGSNTGELFF	TGTGCCAGCAGCCAAGATGCCCCTAGCGGCTCGAACACCGGGGAGCTGTTTTTT
NA	TRBV14	TRBJ2-7	many	CASSNGGYEQYF	TGTGCCAGCAGCAATGGGGGCTACGAGCAGTACTTC
NA	TRBV7-9	TRBJ2-7	many	CASSPAGLGHEQYF	TGTGCCAGCAGCCCAGCGGGTCTGGGACACGAGCAGTACTTC
NA	TRBV28	TRBJ1-2	many	CASSLAQAYNGYTF	TGTGCCAGCAGCCTCGCGCAGGCATATAATGGCTACACCTTC
TRBD2	TRBV25-1	TRBJ2-3	NA	CASSESGGSGRTDTQYF	TGTGCCAGCAGTGAAAGTGGTGGCAGCGGGAGAACAGATACGCAGTATTTT
NA	TRBV28	TRBJ2-1	NA	CASSASGFEQFF	TGTGCCAGCAGTGCCTCTGGATTTGAGCAGTTCTTC
TRBD1	TRBV7-2	TRBJ1-4	many	CASSSRQGEKLFF	TGTGCCAGCAGCAGCAGACAGGGTGAAAAACTGTTTTTT
NA	TRBV2	TRBJ2-1	few	CASSALWGPQEQFF	TGTGCCAGCAGTGCCCTTTGGGGCCCTCAAGAGCAGTTCTTC
TRBD1	TRBV20-1	TRBJ2-7	many	CSAEGQGGREQYF	TGCAGTGCGGAGGGACAGGGAGGTAGGGAGCAGTACTTC
TRBD2	TRBV6-5	TRBJ2-2	many	CASSYNRGLVNTGELFF	TGTGCCAGCAGTTACAACCGGGGACTAGTAAACACCGGGGAGCTGTTTTTT
NA	TRBV6-1	TRBJ1-5	many	CASSEGQVTSQPQHF	TGTGCCAGCAGTGAAGGGCAGGTAACGAGTCAGCCCCAGCATTTT
NA	TRBV3-1	TRBJ2-7	many	CASSQTGGEQYF	TGTGCCAGCAGCCAAACCGGGGGCGAGCAGTACTTC
NA	TRBV12-3/TRBV12-4	TRBJ1-2	few	CASSPLWAGDGYTF	TGTGCCAGCAGCCCGTTGTGGGCGGGGGACGGCTACACCTTC
TRBD1	TRBV29-1	TRBJ1-5	many	CSVLLTGHAQPQHF	TGCAGCGTTCTATTGACAGGGCATGCTCAGCCCCAGCATTTT
NA	TRBV12-3/TRBV12-4	TRBJ2-3	NA	CASSPDRTDTQYF	TGTGCCAGCAGCCCGGACAGAACAGATACGCAGTATTTT
NA	TRBV6-5	TRBJ2-7	NA	CASSCSAQQQTYEQYF	TGTGCCAGCAGTTGCAGCGCCCAGCAGCAGACCTACGAGCAGTACTTC
NA	TRBV28	TRBJ1-4	many	CASSLQGLANEKLFF	TGTGCCAGCAGTCTACAGGGACTGGCTAATGAAAAACTGTTTTTT
NA	TRBV7-9	TRBJ2-5	many	CASSFGGLETQYF	TGTGCCAGCAGTTTTGGAGGGTTGGAGACCCAGTACTTC